The TCR beta chain under discussion was sequenced for a study of OX40 agonist ivuxolimab in advanced cancers. Study overall: The patients got ivuxolimab, which is an agonistic anti-OX40 (CD134) antibody. Intravenous ivuxolimab was administered to patients every 2 weeks at 0.01 to 10 mg/kg. Overall study results and limits: Certain nonresponding patients likewise had low normalized T-cell clonal expansion. Clonal expansion was seen in CD4+ and CD8+ blood T cells by week 6 at 0.1 to 3.0 mg/kg.

Assay used: immunoSEQ multiplex PCR; TCRdb lists only in-frame clones, some missing. Here the sample spans about 44,000 clones, about four fifths being singletons. A remark on this clone: The antigen remains undetermined.

The CDR3 loop spans 13 amino acids. V lost 1 base, J lost 6 bases, and 10 bases lay in between. Germline V gene lookup returns CDR1 SGHTA and CDR2 FQGNSA. Source: CD4+ or CD8+ T cells sorted from blood, taken in a trial of the OX40 agonist ivuxolimab. The chain couples TRBV7-2 to TRBJ2-7; no definite D call. The receptor was derived from an adult with an advanced solid tumor such as melanoma, head and neck, liver or kidney cancer. This chain's CDR3 is CASSLGVEAEQYF. The CDR3 nucleotides read TGTGCCAGCAGCTTAGGGGTCGAGGCCGAGCAGTACTTC. Using reference TRBV7-2 and TRBJ2-7 for the parts outside the CDR3, the full variable domain is GAGVSQSPSNKVTEKGKDVELRCDPISGHTALYWYRQSLGQGLEFLIYFQGNSAPDKSGLPSDRFSAERTGGSVSTLTIQRTQQEDSAVYLCASSLGVEAEQYFGPGTRLTVT.